One TCR beta chain is described in this entry. No antigen is known for it. This sample stems from a study of radiotherapy plus CTLA-4 blockade in lung cancer. Study overall: Objective response was observed in more than 15% of patients, and disease control in roughly 30%.

Overall study results and limits: In blood, after radiotherapy plus ipilimumab, tumor-derived TCR clones expanded. Among reported predictors of response, early blood T cell clone dynamics with interferon-beta performed best.

The repertoire was sequenced with immunoSEQ multiplex PCR; TCRdb's copy has only in-frame clones and lacks some. Of 35,000 to 50,000 clones in the sample, about three quarters were seen once. This TCR was sampled from a human donor with non-small cell lung cancer who had a complete response to radiotherapy plus ipilimumab. The sample consisted of peripheral blood, taken from a patient treated with radiotherapy plus ipilimumab.

Here the CDR3 DNA reads TGCAGTGCTACTGGGGCTGGTGGCTACACCTTC. It translates to CSATGAGGYTF. This chain uses TRBV20-1 with TRBJ1-2; D possibly corresponds to TRBD1 (5 bases). Trimming stripped 4 bases from V and 7 bases from J, with 10 bases between. CDR1 and CDR2 (germline): DFQATT, SNEGSKA (reference sequence). The CDR3 totals 11 residues.